This TCR beta chain stems from a study of CD8+ T cells in alopecia areata. Study-level findings and limits: Scalp sample sequencing also detects resident alphabeta T cells of normal skin. Possibly because of HLA-related factors, TCR sharing was less clear across patients than in mice.

cDNA prepared by RNA extraction and subsequent reverse transcription served as the template for sequencing. Sequenced by immunoSEQ multiplex PCR; TCRdb stores in-frame clones only, minus some. Among around 97,000 clones listed, 55% were seen once. A note on this clone: Its antigen is not known.

The sorting of PBMCs gave CD4+ and CD8+ T cells. The sample taken for sequencing was CD4+ T cells sorted from blood. The sequence came from a human donor in good health.

CDR3 DNA: TGTGCCAGCTCACCGCCCGGGATTACCTACGAGCAGTACTTC. Its protein product is CASSPPGITYEQYF. The V call is TRBV18, the J call TRBJ2-7; a possible D gene is TRBD2 (5 bases). V was cut by 3 bases and J by 2 bases, with 11 bases left in between. The germline V gene encodes CDR1 KGHSH and CDR2 LQKENI. This CDR3 contains 14 residues.